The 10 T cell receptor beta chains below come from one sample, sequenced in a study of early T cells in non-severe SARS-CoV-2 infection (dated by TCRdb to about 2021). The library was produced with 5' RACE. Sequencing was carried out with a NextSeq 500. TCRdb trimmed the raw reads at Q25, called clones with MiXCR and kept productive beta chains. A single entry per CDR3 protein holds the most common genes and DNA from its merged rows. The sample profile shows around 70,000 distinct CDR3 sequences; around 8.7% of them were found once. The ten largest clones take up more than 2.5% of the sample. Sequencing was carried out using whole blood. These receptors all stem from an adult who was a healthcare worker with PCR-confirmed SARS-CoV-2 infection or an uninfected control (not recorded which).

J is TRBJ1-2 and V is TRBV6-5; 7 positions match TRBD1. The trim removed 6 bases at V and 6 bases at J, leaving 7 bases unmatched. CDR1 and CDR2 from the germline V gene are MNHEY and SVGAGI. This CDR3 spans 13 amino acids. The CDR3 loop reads CASRGSQGNGYTF. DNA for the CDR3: TGTGCCAGCAGAGGGTCACAGGGGAATGGCTACACCTTC.

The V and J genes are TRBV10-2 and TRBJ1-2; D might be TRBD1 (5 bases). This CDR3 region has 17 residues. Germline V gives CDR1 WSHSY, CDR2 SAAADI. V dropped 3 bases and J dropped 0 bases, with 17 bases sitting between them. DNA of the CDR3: TGCGCCAGCAGTGATAGGAGACAGCCGACTTCTAACTATGGCTACACCTTC. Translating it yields CASSDRRQPTSNYGYTF.

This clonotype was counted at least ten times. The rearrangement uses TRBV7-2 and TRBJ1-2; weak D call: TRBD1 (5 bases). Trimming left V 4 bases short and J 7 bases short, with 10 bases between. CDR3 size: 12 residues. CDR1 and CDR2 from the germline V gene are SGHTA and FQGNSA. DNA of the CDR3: TGTGCCAGCAGCTCTGCTGGGGGTGGCTACACCTTC. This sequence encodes CASSSAGGGYTF.

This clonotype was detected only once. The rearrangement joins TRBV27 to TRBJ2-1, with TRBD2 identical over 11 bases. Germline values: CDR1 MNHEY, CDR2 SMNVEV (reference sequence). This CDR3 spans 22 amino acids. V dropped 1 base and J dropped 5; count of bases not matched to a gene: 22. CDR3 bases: TGTGCCAGCAGTTTATTCTCTCTAGCGGGAGGATCAGGGTCCAGACGAGACAATGAGCAGTTCTTC. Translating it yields CASSLFSLAGGSGSRRDNEQFF.

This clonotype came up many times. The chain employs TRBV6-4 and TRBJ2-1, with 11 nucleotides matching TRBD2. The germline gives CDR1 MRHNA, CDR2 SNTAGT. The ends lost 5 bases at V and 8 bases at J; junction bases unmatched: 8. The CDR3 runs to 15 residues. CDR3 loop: CASSPHSGRGDEQFF. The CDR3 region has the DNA TGTGCCAGCAGTCCTCATAGCGGGAGGGGGGATGAGCAGTTCTTC.

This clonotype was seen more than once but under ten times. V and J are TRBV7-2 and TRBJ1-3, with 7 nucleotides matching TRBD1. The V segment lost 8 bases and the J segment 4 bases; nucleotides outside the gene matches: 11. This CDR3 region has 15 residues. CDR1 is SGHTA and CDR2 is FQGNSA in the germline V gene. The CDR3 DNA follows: TGTGCCAGCGTTGACTACAGGGGACGGGGAAACACCATATATTTT. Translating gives CASVDYRGRGNTIYF.

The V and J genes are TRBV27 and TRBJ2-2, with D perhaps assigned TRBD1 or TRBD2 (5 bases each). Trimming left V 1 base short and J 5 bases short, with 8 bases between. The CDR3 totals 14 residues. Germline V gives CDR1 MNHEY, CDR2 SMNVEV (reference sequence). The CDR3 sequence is CASSLFGGTGELFF. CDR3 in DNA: TGTGCCAGCAGTTTATTTGGGGGTACCGGGGAGCTGTTTTTT.

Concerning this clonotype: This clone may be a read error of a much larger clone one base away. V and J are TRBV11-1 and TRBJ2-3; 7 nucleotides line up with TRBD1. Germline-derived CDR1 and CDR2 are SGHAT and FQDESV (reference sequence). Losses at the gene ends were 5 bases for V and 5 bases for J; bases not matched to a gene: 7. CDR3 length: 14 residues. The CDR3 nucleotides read TGTGCCAGCAGCGACAGACAGGGATTAGATACGCAGTATTTT. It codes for CASSDRQGLDTQYF.

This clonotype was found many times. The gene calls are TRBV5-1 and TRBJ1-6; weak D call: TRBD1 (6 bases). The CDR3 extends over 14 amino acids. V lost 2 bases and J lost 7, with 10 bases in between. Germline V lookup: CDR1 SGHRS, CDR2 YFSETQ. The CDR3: CASSLGQRNSPLHF. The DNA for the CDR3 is TGCGCCAGCAGCTTAGGACAGAGAAATTCACCCCTCCACTTT.

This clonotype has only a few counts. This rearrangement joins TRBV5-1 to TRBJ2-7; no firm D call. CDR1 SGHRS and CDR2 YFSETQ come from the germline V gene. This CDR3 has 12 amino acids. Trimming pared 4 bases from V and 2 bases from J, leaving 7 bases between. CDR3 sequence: CASSLKPYEQYF. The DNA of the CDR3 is TGCGCCAGCAGCCTTAAGCCCTACGAGCAGTACTTC.